This entry concerns a single TCR beta chain. 13 Jbeta primers and 60 Vbeta primers were used for the PCR. Libraries were prepared by immunoSEQ multiplex PCR; TCRdb keeps only in-frame clonotypes and omits some of them. The sample holds some 140,000 clones, roughly 80% seen once. The sample belongs to a study of cytomegalovirus exposure and HLA in healthy donors. The TCR originated in a woman aged 40 to 50 in good health and CMV-seronegative. Material for sequencing was PBMCs.

The CDR3 sequence: CASSATDYSGNTIYF. The CDR3 DNA follows: TGTGCCAGCTCAGCCACAGACTACTCTGGAAACACCATATATTTT. The chain employs TRBV18 and TRBJ1-3; D uncertain. Deletions cut 5 bases from V and 0 bases from J, with 11 bases between. This CDR3 has 15 amino acids. Germline CDR1 reads KGHSH; CDR2 reads LQKENI.